The TCR beta chain described here comes from a study of CD8 T cells in Susac syndrome. TCR beta sequencing was performed on blood CD8+ and CD4+ T cells. The V end lost 6 bases, the J end lost 0 bases, and 12 bases lay between the germline ends. Germline lookup yields CDR1 LNHDA and CDR2 SQIVND (reference sequence). The CDR3 runs to 15 residues. RNA in amounts of about 0.45 to 1 ug was reverse transcribed with random hexamers. A multiplex approach, immunoSEQ multiplex PCR, amplified TCR beta CDR3 across 54 Vbeta and 13 Jbeta. TCRdb used MiXCR to reprocess the immunoSEQ multiplex PCR reads, holding one entry per CDR3 protein. The table lists around 150,000 distinct CDR3 sequences, 85% to 95% of them singletons.

The chain employs TRBV19 and TRBJ2-1; no firm D call. Input material: CD4+ T cells from PBMCs. The TCR originated in a human donor with Susac syndrome. CDR3 sequence (DNA): TGTGCCAGTAGCCCGACCCCGAGCTCCTACAATGAGCAGTTCTTC. Amino acids: CASSPTPSSYNEQFF. The full variable domain, completed using reference TRBV19 and TRBJ2-1, is DGGITQSPKYLFRKEGQNVTLSCEQNLNHDAMYWYRQDPGQGLRLIYYSQIVNDFQKGDIAEGYSVSREKKESFPLTVTSAQKNPTAFYLCASSPTPSSYNEQFFGPGTRLTVL.